Listed below are T cell receptor beta chains from one sample, sequenced in a study of beta chain features in type 1 diabetes. Method: immunoSEQ multiplex PCR; TCRdb's copy keeps in-frame clones and lacks some. The sample yields 900,000 or so clones, 15% to 20% seen once. The sequenced material came from naive CD4+ T cells from blood. Receptors were obtained from a woman younger than 30 in good health. Each CDR3 is given with its conserved first and last residue. The order of the fields is D gene, CDR3 length, J gene, V gene, clone size, CDR3 DNA, CDR3 protein. D genes are given only for firm matches. Rows give clone size only sometimes, using once, few, many, or a class for an expanded clone.

NA 15 TRBJ1-1 TRBV23-1 NA TGCGCCAGCAGTCTACAGGGTCTATGCGGCACTGAAGCTTTCTTT CASSLQGLCGTEAFF
NA 14 TRBJ2-2 TRBV5-1 NA TGCGCCAGCAGACAGGCATTGGTCACCGGGGAGCTGTTTTTT CASRQALVTGELFF
NA 16 TRBJ1-3 TRBV2 NA TGTGCCAGCAACCTAGAGGGGGGGAGCTCTGGAAACACCATATATTTT CASNLEGGSSGNTIYF
NA 14 TRBJ1-3 TRBV6-5 few TGTGCCAGCAGTTACACCCGAAGGGGAAACACCATATATTTT CASSYTRRGNTIYF
NA 13 TRBJ2-1 TRBV29-1 few TGCAGCGTTAGGGAGTTCCTGGACAATGAGCAGTTCTTC CSVREFLDNEQFF
NA 16 TRBJ2-4 TRBV5-1 few TGCGCCAGCAGTTTTAGTGGACGGGAAGCCAAAAACATTCAGTACTTC CASSFSGREAKNIQYF
NA 14 TRBJ2-2 TRBV28 NA TGTGCCAGCAGAGACAGTCATTACACCGGGGAGCTGTTTTTT CASRDSHYTGELFF
NA 13 TRBJ1-1 TRBV2 few TGTGCCAGCACCCGGGTAGGGGAAACTGAAGCTTTCTTT CASTRVGETEAFF
NA 16 TRBJ2-2 TRBV7-2 few TGTGCCAGCAGCTTAATCCGTGTTATAAACACCGGGGAGCTGTTTTTT CASSLIRVINTGELFF
TRBD2 16 TRBJ2-1 TRBV19 NA TGTGCCAGTAGTATAGATCGCGGGAGGGGTTACAATGAGCAGTTCTTC CASSIDRGRGYNEQFF
NA 11 TRBJ1-1 TRBV20-1 NA TGCAGTTGCCAGGGAGTCAGTGAAGCTTTCTTT CSCQGVSEAFF
TRBD2 13 TRBJ2-1 TRBV28 NA TGTGCCAGCAGCGGGGGAGGGCGGGATGAGCAGTTCTTC CASSGGGRDEQFF
NA 14 TRBJ2-5 TRBV6-5 NA TGTGCCAGCAGTCCTCAGGGTAACCGAGGGACCCAGTACTTC CASSPQGNRGTQYF
NA 15 TRBJ2-5 TRBV7-3 few TGTGCCAGCAGCTTAGGGCGGAGCGGAGAAGAGACCCAGTACTTC CASSLGRSGEETQYF
NA 17 TRBJ2-5 TRBV11-2 NA TGTGCCAGCAGCTTAGATGGCTACAGGGCTCCCCAAGAGACCCAGTACTTC CASSLDGYRAPQETQYF
NA 12 TRBJ2-7 TRBV28 few TGTGCCAGCAGTTCCCGGGACAAGCAGCAGTACTTC CASSSRDKQQYF
NA 11 TRBJ2-7 TRBV6-5 NA TGTGCCACCGCCATGGCCTACGAGCAGTACTTC CATAMAYEQYF
NA 13 TRBJ2-7 TRBV27 NA TGTGCCAGCAGTCCTACTGGTTCCTACGAGCAGTACTTC CASSPTGSYEQYF
TRBD2 12 TRBJ2-7 TRBV2 NA TGTGCCAGCAGTGAAAGAACTAGCGGGATCAAGTTC CASSERTSGIKF
TRBD1 15 TRBJ2-5 TRBV5-5 few TGTGCCAGCAGCTCATCACAGGGGGCCCAAGAGACCCAGTACTTC CASSSSQGAQETQYF
TRBD2 13 TRBJ2-7 TRBV4-3 few TGCGCCAGCAGTCTAAGCGGGACGGACGAGCAGTACTTC CASSLSGTDEQYF
NA 14 TRBJ2-3 TRBV29-1 few TGCAGCGTTGACGAAGGGTTGGGCACAGATACGCAGTATTTT CSVDEGLGTDTQYF